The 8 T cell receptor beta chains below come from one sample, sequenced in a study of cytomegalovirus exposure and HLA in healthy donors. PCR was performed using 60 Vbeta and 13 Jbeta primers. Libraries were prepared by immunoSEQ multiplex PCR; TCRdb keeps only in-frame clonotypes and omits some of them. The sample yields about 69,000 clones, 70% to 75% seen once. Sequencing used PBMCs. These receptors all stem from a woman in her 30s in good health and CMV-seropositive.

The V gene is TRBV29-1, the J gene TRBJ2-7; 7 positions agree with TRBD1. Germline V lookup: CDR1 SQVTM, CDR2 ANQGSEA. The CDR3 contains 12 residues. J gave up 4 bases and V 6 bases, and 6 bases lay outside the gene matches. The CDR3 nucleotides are TGCAGCGTCAGGGGACAGCTGTACGAGCAGTACTTC. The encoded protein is CSVRGQLYEQYF.

CDR3: CAWRGQGFGEQYF. CDR3 coding DNA: TGTGCCTGGCGGGGACAGGGATTTGGCGAGCAGTACTTC. The chain recombines TRBV30 with TRBJ2-7; 9 nucleotides agree with TRBD1. V shed 5 bases, J shed 6 bases, and the junction held 8 bases outside the gene matches. From germline, CDR1 is GTSNPN and CDR2 SVGIG (reference sequence). The CDR3 sequence is 13 residues long.

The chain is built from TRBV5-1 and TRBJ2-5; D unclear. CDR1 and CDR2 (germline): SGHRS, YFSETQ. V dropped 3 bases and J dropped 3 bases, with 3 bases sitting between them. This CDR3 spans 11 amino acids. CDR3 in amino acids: CASSSKETQYF. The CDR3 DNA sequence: TGCGCCAGCAGCTCTAAAGAGACCCAGTACTTC.

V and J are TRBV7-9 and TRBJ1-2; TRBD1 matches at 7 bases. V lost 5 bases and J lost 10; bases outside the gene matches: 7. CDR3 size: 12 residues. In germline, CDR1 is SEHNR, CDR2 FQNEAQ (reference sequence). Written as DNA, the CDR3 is TGTGCCAGCAGCCACGACGACAGGGACTACACCTTC. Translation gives CASSHDDRDYTF.

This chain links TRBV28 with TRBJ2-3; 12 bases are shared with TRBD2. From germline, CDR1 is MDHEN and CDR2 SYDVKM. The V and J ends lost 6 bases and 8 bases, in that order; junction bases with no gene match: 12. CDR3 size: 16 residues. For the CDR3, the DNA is TGTGCCAGCAGCACAGCGGGGACTAGCGGGCGGGGTACGCAGTATTTT. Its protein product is CASSTAGTSGRGTQYF.

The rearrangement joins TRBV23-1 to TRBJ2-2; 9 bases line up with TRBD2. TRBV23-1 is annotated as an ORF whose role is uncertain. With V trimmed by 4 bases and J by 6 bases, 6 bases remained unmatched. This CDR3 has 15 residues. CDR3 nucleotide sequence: TGCGCCAGCAGTCGCCTAGCGGGGACACCCGGGGAGCTGTTTTTT. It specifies CASSRLAGTPGELFF.

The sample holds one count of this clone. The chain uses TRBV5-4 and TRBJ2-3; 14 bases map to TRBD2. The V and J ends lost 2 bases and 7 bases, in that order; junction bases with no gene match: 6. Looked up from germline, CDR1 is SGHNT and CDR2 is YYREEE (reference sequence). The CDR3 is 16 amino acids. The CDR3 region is CASSFQTSGRVYTQYF. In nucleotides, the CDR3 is TGTGCCAGCAGCTTCCAGACTAGCGGGAGGGTATATACGCAGTATTTT.

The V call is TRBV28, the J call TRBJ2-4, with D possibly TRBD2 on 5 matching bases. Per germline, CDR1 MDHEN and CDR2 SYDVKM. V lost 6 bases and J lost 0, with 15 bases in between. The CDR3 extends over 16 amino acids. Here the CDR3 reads CASSTASNVAKNIQYF. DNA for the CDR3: TGTGCCAGCAGCACCGCTAGCAACGTAGCCAAAAACATTCAGTACTTC.